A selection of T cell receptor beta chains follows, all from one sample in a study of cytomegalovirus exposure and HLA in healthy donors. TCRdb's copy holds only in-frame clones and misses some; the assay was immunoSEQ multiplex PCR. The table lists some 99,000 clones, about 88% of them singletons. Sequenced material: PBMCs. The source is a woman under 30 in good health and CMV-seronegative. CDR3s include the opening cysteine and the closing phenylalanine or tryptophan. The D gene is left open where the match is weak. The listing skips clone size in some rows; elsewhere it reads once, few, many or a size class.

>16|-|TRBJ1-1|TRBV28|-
TGTGCCAGCAGCCCCCGCAGGGAAGGCCCAGGATTGGAAGCTTTCTTT
CASSPRREGPGLEAFF
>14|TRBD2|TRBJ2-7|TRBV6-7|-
TGTGCCAGCAGATCTAGCGGAGTAAACTACGAGCAGTACTTC
CASRSSGVNYEQYF
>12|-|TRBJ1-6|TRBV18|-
TGTGCCAGCTCACAGGGGGATACACCCCTCCACTTT
CASSQGDTPLHF
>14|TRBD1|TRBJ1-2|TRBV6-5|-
TGTGCCAGCAGGACAGGGGGTGCAGACTATGGCTACACCTTC
CASRTGGADYGYTF
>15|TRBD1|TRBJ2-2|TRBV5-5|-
TGTGCCAGCAGCTTCGGACAGGGGGTCACCGGGGAGCTGTTTTTT
CASSFGQGVTGELFF
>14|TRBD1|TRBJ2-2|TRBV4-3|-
TGCGCCAGCAGCCGCAGGGGGAGTGGCGGGGAGCTGTTTTTT
CASSRRGSGGELFF
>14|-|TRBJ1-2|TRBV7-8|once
TGTGCCAGCAGCCGAGGCAGTTCCGACTATGGCTACACCTTC
CASSRGSSDYGYTF
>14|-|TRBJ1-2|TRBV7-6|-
TGTGCCAGCAGCCCCGTAGGAGGGGAGGTTGGCTACACCTTC
CASSPVGGEVGYTF
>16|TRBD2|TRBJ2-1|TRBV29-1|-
TGCAGCGTTTTAGGTGGTGCCCAGCGGGAGTTGTACGAGCAGTTCTTC
CSVLGGAQRELYEQFF
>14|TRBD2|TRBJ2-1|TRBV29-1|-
TGCAGCGTTGAAAGGTCATCCCTAGCGGGACGTCAGTTCTTC
CSVERSSLAGRQFF
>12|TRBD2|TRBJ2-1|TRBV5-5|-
TGTGCCAGCAACGGACTAGTCGATGAGCAGTTCTTC
CASNGLVDEQFF
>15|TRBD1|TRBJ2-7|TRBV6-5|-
TGTGCCAGCAGTTACTCTAGGGACAGCTCCTACGAGCAGTACTTC
CASSYSRDSSYEQYF
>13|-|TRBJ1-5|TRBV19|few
TGTGCCAGTAGCTACCTCAGGGATCAGCCCCAGCATTTT
CASSYLRDQPQHF
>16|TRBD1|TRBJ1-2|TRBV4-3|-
TGCGCCAGCAGCAACTCCGGGACAGGGGGTATCTATGGCTACACCTTC
CASSNSGTGGIYGYTF
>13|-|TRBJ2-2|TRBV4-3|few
TGCGCCAGCAGTCCCCAGGGGACCGGGGAGCTGTTTTTT
CASSPQGTGELFF
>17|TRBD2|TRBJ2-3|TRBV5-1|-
TGCGCCAGCAGCGCGGGACTAGCGGGGGGAGGGACAGATACGCAGTATTTT
CASSAGLAGGGTDTQYF